What follows describes a single T cell receptor (beta chain). Its specificity is unknown. This table comes from immunoSEQ multiplex PCR, and its TCRdb copy is limited to in-frame clones, with some not included. The table records under 25,000 clones, approximately 78% of them present only once. The data were obtained in a study of CD4 T cells in relation to SARS-CoV-2 and coronaviruses. Across the whole study: ViraFEST: roughly ten-day antigen culture of PBMCs, then TCR beta CDR3 sequencing. The negative reference was HIV-1 Nef peptide pool or peptide-free culture. Study results and caveats: Crossreactivity was assessed only for spike protein, not other viral proteins.

V was shortened by 1 base and J by 4 bases, with 12 bases between the two germline ends. The V gene's germline CDR1 is LNHDA and CDR2 SQIVND (reference sequence). CDR3 length equals 15 residues. The unexposed donors gave CD4+ T cells in about 2010-2018, prior to COVID-19. The cells were cultured for around ten days before CD4+ T cells were isolated. V is TRBV19 and J is TRBJ2-3, with D uncertain. The source of this sequence is a human donor in good health. Sequenced: CD4+ T cells from PBMCs, cultured in vitro. This CDR3 is CASSIGPNPADTQYF. CDR3 nucleotide sequence: TGTGCCAGTAGTATAGGGCCGAACCCCGCAGATACGCAGTATTTT.